The source of this TCR beta chain is a study of cytomegalovirus exposure and HLA in healthy donors. Across the whole study: Caucasian-associated ancestry cluster membership applied to about four fifths of around 400 genotyped donors. Findings and limits, study-wide: Follow-up analysis seemed to connect common viral pathogens with several of the most significant clusters identified. Excluded were some V segments that proved indistinguishable, including TRBV6-2 and TRBV6-3. Later analysis placed DRB1 highest and HLA-C lowest in TCR association rates, which differed by HLA locus.

The CDR3 contains 16 residues. The V gene end was trimmed by 4 bases and the J gene end by 3 bases; junction bases not matched to a gene: 12. Germline CDR1 and CDR2: MNHEY and SVGAGI. The PCR employed 60 Vbeta primers together with 13 Jbeta primers. Libraries were prepared by immunoSEQ multiplex PCR; TCRdb keeps only in-frame clonotypes and omits some of them. Of 100,000 or so clones listed, approximately 80% are singletons. As concerns this clone: Its antigen is not identified.

Sequences were obtained from PBMCs. V gene TRBV6-5 combines with J gene TRBJ2-7, with 7 bases fitting TRBD1. The sequence derives from a male donor in good health and CMV-seronegative. The CDR3 protein is CASSSFQGGRDYEQYF. The CDR3 DNA reads TGTGCCAGCAGTTCATTTCAAGGGGGCAGGGACTACGAGCAGTACTTC.